This TCR gamma chain was found in a study of intestinal T cells in coeliac disease (dated by TCRdb to 2018 to 2021). As for the study more broadly: In the TRG cohort, the mean age of coeliac patients was more than 15 years compared with 50 to 65 years for controls, so the coeliac patients were much younger than the controls. In the TCR-delta (TRD) cohort, there were duodenal biopsies from approximately 10 coeliac disease patients and approximately 10 non-coeliac controls. A second, larger TCR-gamma (TRG) cohort included duodenal biopsies from 33 coeliac disease patients and 20 to 25 non-coeliac controls.

For each case, genomic DNA was extracted from ten 5-um FFPE scrolls with the QIAamp DNA FFPE tissue kit. Classification of coeliac disease based on the TCR repertoire was tested using fully anonymised formalin-fixed paraffin-embedded duodenal biopsies that were surplus to diagnostic needs. Taken from cysteine to phenylalanine, the CDR3 has 15 residues. Only the CDR3 DNA stays, 45 bases, in frame from base 1. V loses 12 bases at its end and J loses 3 bases; junction bases beyond the gene matches: 17. Worth noting for this clone: What antigen it recognizes has not been identified. No base quality values were provided; no much bigger clone lies one nucleotide off.

Receptor amplification or capture employed multiplex PCR. TCRdb lists the instrument as Ion Torrent PGM. The LymphoTrack kit, which has primers carrying Illumina adapters, was used to amplify TRG repertoires from roughly 220 ng of biopsy DNA. TRG amplicons were cleaned up with AMPure XP beads, measured on a 2100 Bioanalyzer, and combined in equimolar amounts. An Ion PGM instrument was used to sequence the TRG libraries. The published analysis was carried out like this. FastX removed reads in which more than 10% of nucleotides fell below the per-patient third-quartile quality score. IMGT/HighV-QUEST was used to align the reads, assigning V, D and J genes, identifying CDR3 regions and assessing functionality. After the sequences were translated into amino acids, every sequence predicted to be non-functional was thrown out. CDR3s were broken into kmers both with and without positional annotation, kmer frequencies were analysed by PCA, and samples were clustered using each of the 1023 combinations of PCs 1-10. Classification was validated by leave-one-out cross-validation, in which parameters were re-optimised on the remaining samples each time. Shannon diversity was calculated using the vegan R package from repeated random subsamples equal to the lowest read count. Public reads were reanalyzed in TCRdb with CATT, and rows carrying the same DNA were merged afterwards. TCRdb, not the original authors, processed these V and J calls. The sample table contains 750 or so gamma-chain clones; only one count was recorded for approximately 50% of them. The top ten constitute approximately 12% of the sample.

Points the paper makes about the study in general: Clustering based on TRG put 51 of 54 biopsies (roughly 94%) in the right class, and the reported leave-one-out accuracy was about 87%. A significant age difference was observed between coeliac and control groups, although significant classification was not yielded by an age-split analysis. There was no way to tell repeated CDR3 amino acid sequences apart from PCR duplicates. FFPE-derived DNA was found to be relatively degraded, and loss of a proportion of TCR sequences in each sample was likely caused by this degradation. In training, clustering based on TRD kmers put all 20 or so biopsies in the right class, and the reported leave-one-out accuracy was over 80%.

The chain is encoded by TRGV11 joined to TRGJ1 or TRGJ2. TRGV11 is annotated as an ORF whose role is uncertain. Sample: a duodenal biopsy. This clonotype was sampled from a human donor with celiac disease. Here the CDR3 is given as CACLVLGPIYYKKLF. In nucleotides, the sequence is TGTGCCTGCCTGGTATTAGGCCCTATTTATTATAAGAAACTCTTT.